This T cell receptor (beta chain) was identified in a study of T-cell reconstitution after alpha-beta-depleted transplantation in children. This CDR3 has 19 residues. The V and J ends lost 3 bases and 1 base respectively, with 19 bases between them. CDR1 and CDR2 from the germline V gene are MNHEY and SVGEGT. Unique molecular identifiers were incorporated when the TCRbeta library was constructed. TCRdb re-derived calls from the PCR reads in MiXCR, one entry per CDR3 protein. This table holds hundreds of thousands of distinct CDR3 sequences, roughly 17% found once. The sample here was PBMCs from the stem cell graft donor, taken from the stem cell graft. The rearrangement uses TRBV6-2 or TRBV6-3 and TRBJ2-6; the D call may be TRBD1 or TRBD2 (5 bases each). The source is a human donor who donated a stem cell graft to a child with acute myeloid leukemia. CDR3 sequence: CASSYRAPGAESGANVLTF. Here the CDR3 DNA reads TGTGCCAGCAGTTATCGGGCCCCCGGGGCCGAATCTGGGGCCAACGTCCTGACTTTC.